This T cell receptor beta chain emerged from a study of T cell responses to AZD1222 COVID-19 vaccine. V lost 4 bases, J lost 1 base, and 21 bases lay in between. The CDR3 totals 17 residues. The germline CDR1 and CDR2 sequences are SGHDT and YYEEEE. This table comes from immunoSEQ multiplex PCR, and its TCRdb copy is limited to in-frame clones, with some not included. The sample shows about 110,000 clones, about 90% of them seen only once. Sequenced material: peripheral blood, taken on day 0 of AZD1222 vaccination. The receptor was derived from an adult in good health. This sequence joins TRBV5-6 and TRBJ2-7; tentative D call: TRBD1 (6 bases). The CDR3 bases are TGTGCCAGCAGCCCATTTTGGGACACAGGGTTTTCCTACGAGCAGTACTTC. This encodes CASSPFWDTGFSYEQYF.